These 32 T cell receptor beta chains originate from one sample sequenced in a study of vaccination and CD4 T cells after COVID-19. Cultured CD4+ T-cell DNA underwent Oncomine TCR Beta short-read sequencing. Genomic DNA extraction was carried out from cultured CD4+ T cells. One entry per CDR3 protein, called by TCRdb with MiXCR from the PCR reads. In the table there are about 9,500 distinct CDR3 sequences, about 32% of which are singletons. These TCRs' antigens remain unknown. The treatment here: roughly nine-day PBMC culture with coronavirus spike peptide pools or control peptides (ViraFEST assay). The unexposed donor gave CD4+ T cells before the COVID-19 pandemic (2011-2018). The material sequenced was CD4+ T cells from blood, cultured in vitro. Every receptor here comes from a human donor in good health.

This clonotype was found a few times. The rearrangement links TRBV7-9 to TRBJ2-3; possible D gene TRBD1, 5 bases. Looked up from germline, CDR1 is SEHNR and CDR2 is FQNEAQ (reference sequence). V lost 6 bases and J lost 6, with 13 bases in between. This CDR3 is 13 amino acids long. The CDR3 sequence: CASRQDGPDTQYF. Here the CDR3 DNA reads TGTGCCAGCAGACAGGACGGGCCGGATACGCAGTATTTT.

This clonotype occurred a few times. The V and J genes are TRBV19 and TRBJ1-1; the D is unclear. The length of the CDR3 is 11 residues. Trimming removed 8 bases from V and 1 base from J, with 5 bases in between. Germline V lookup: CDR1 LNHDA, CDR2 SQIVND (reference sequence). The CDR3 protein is CASLKNTEAFF. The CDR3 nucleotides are TGTGCCAGTCTAAAGAACACTGAAGCTTTCTTT.

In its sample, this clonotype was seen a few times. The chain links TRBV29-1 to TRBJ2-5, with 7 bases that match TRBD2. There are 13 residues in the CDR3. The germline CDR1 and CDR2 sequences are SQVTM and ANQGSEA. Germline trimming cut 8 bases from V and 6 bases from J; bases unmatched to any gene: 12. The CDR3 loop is CSISTGRAKTQYF. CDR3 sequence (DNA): TGCAGCATTTCGACGGGGAGGGCTAAGACCCAGTACTTC.

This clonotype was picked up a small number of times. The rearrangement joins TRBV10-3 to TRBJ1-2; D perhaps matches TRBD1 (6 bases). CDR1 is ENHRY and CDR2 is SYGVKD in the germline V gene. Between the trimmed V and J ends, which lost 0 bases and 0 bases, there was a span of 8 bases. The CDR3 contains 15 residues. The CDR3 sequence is CAISESRTANYGYTF. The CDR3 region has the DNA TGTGCCATCAGTGAGTCCCGGACAGCTAACTATGGCTACACCTTC.

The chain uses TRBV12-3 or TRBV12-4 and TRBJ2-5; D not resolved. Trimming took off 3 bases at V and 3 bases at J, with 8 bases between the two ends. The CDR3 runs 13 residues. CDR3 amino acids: CASSFSPKETQYF. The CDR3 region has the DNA TGTGCCAGCAGTTTTTCCCCCAAAGAGACCCAGTACTTC.

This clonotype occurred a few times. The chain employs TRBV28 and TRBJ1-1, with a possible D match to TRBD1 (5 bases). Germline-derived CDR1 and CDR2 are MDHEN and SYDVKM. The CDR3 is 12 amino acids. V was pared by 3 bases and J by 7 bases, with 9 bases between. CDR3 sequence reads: CASSFGADEAFF. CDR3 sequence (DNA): TGTGCCAGCAGTTTTGGGGCTGATGAAGCTTTCTTT.

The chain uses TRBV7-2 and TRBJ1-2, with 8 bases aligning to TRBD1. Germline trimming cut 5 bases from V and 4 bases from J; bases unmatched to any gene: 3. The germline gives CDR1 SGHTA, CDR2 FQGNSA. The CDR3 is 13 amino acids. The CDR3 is CASSTGQGYGYTF. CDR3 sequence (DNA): TGTGCCAGCAGCACCGGACAGGGCTATGGCTACACCTTC.

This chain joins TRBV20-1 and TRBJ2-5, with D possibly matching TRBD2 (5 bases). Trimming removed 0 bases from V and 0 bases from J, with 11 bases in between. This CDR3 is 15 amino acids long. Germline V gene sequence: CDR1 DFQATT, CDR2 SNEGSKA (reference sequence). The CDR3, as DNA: TGCAGTGCTAGAGACCCACGGCGGGACCAAGAGACCCAGTACTTC. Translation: CSARDPRRDQETQYF.

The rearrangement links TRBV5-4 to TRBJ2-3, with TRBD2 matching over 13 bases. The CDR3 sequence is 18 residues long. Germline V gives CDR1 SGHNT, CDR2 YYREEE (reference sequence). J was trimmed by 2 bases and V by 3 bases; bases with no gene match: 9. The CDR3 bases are TGTGCCAGCAGCTCCGGGACTAGCGGGATTCAGAACACAGATACGCAGTATTTT. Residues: CASSSGTSGIQNTDTQYF.

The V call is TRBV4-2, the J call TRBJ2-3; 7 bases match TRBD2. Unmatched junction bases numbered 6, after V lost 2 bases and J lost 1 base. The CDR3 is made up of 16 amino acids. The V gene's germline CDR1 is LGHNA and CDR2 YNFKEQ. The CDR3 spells CASSQHPSGGTDTQYF. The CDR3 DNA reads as TGTGCCAGCAGCCAACATCCTAGCGGAGGCACAGATACGCAGTATTTT.

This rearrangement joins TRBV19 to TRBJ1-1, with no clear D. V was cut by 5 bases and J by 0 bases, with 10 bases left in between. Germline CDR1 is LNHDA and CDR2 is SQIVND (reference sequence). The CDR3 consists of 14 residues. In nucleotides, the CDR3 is TGTGCCAGTAGTCCCGGTCAAATGAACACTGAAGCTTTCTTT. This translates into CASSPGQMNTEAFF.

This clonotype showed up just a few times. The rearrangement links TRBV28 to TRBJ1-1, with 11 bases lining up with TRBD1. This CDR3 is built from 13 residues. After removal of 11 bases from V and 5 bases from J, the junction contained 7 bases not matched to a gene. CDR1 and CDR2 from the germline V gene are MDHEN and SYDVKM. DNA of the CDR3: TGTGCCGTACAGGGGACAGGGGGGACTGAAGCTTTCTTT. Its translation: CAVQGTGGTEAFF.

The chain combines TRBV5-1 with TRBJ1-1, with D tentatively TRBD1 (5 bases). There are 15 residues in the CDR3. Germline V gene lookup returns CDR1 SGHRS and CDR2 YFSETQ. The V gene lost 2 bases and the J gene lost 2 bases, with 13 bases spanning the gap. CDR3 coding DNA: TGCGCCAGCAGCTTTCTAGGGGTCGGAAACACTGAAGCTTTCTTT. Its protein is CASSFLGVGNTEAFF.

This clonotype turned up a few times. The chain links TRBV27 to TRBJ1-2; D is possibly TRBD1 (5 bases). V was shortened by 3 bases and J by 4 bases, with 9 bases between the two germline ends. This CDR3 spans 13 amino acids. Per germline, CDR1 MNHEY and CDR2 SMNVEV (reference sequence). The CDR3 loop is CASSFRASYGYTF. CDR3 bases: TGTGCCAGCAGTTTCAGGGCCTCCTATGGCTACACCTTC.

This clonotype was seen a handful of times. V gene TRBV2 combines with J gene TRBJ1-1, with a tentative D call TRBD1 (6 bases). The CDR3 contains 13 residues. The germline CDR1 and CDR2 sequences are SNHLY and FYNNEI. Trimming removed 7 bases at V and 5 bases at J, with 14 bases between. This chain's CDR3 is CASKQQGLTEAFF. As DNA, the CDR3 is TGTGCCAGCAAACAACAGGGATTGACTGAAGCTTTCTTT. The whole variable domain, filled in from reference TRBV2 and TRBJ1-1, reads EPEVTQTPSHQVTQMGQEVILRCVPISNHLYFYWYRQILGQKVEFLVSFYNNEISEKSEIFDDQFSVERPDGSNFTLKIRSTKLEDSAMYFCASKQQGLTEAFFGQGTRLTVV.

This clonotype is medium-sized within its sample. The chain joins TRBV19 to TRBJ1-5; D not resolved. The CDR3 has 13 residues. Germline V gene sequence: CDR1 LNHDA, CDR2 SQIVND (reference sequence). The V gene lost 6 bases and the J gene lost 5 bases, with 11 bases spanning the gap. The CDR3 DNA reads TGTGCCAGTAGCGGCCAGCTATATCAGCCCCAGCATTTT. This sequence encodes CASSGQLYQPQHF.

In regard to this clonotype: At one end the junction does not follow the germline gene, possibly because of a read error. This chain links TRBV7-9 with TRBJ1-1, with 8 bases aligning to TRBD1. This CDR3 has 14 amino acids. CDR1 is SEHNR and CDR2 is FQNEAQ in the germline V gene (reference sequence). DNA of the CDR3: TGCGCCAGCAGCAGAGGACAGGGTCAAACTGAAGCTTTCTTT. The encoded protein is CASSRGQGQTEAFF.

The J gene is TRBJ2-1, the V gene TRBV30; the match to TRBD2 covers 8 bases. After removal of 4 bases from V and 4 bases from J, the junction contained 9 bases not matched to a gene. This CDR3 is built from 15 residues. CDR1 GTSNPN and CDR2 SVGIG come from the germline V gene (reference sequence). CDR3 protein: CAWTILAGGYNEQFF. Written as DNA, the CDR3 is TGTGCCTGGACCATCCTAGCGGGTGGATACAATGAGCAGTTCTTC. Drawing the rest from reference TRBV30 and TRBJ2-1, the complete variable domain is SQTIHQWPATLVQPVGSPLSLECTVEGTSNPNLYWYRQAAGRGLQLLFYSVGIGQISSEVPQNLSASRPQDRQFILSSKKLLLSDSGFYLCAWTILAGGYNEQFFGPGTRLTVL.

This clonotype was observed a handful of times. The chain's CDR3 is CASRTSSGSSYEQYF. DNA for the CDR3: TGTGCCAGCAGAACTTCTAGCGGGAGCTCCTACGAGCAGTACTTC. The V gene is TRBV11-2, the J gene TRBJ2-7; 10 bases line up with TRBD2. Losses at the gene ends were 6 bases for V and 0 bases for J; bases not matched to a gene: 5. CDR1 SGHAT and CDR2 FQNNGV come from the germline V gene. The CDR3 loop spans 15 amino acids.

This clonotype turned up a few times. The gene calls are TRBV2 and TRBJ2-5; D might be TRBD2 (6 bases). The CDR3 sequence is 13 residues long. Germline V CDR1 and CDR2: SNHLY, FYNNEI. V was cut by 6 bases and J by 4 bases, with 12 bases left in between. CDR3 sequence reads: CASRNVGGETQYF. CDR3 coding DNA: TGTGCCAGCAGAAACGTGGGGGGAGAGACCCAGTACTTC.

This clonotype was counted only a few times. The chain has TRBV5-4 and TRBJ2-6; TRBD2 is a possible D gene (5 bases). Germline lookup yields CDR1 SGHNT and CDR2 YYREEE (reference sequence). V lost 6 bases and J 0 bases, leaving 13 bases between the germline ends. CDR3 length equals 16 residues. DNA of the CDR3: TGTGCCAGCAACCCTACGGGGAGCTCTGGGGCCAACGTCCTGACTTTC. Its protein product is CASNPTGSSGANVLTF.

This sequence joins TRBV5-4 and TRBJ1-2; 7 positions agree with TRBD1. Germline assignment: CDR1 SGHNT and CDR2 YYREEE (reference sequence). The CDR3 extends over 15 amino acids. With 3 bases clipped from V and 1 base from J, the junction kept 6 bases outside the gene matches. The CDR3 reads CASSSPTGSNYGYTF. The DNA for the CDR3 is TGTGCCAGCAGCTCCCCGACAGGGAGTAACTATGGCTACACCTTC.

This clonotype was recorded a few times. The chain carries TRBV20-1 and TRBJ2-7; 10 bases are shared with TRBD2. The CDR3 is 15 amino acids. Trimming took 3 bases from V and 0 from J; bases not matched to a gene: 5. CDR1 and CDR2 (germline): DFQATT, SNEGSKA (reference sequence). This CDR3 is CSARQLAGYSYEQYF. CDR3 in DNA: TGCAGTGCTAGGCAACTAGCGGGGTACTCCTACGAGCAGTACTTC.

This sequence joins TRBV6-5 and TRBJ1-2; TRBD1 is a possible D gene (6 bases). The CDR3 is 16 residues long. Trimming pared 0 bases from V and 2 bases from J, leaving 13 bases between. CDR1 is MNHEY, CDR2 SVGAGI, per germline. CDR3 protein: CASSYSGKGGNYGYTF. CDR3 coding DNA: TGTGCCAGCAGTTACTCTGGGAAGGGGGGGAACTATGGCTACACCTTC.

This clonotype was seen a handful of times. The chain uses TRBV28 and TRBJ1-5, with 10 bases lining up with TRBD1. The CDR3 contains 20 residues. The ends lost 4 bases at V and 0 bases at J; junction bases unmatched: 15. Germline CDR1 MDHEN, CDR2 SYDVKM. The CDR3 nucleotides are TGTGCCAGCAGTTCCCGGCCAGGACAGGGGGGCCAGTATAGCAATCAGCCCCAGCATTTT. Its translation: CASSSRPGQGGQYSNQPQHF.

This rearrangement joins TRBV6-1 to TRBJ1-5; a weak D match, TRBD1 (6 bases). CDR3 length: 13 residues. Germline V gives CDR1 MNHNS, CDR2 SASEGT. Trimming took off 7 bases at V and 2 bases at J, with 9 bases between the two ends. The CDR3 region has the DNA TGTGCCAGCACCCGGACAGGCAATCAGCCCCAGCATTTT. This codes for CASTRTGNQPQHF.

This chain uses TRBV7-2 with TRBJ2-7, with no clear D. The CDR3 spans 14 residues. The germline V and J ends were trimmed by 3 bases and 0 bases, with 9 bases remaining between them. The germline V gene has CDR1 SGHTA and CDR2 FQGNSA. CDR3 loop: CASSFYSSSYEQYF. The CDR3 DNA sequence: TGTGCCAGCAGCTTTTATTCAAGCTCCTACGAGCAGTACTTC.

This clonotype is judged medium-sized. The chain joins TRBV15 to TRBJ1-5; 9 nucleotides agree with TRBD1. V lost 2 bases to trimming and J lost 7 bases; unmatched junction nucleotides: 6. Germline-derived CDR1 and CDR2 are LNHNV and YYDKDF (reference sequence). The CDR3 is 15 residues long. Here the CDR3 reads CATSRRTGVEQPQHF. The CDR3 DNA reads TGTGCCACCAGCAGACGGACAGGGGTGGAACAGCCCCAGCATTTT.

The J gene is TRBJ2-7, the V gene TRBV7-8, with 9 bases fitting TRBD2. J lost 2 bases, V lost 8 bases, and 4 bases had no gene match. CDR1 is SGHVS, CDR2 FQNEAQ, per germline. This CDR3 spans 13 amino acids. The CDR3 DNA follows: TGTGCCAGCGGGGGACTAGCAACCTACGAGCAGTACTTC. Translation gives CASGGLATYEQYF.

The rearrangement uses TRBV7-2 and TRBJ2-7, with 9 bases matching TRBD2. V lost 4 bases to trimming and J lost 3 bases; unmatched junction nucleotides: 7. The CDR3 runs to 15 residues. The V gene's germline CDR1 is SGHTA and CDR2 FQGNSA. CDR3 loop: CASSSVAGALYEQYF. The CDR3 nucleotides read TGTGCCAGCAGCTCTGTAGCGGGAGCCCTCTACGAGCAGTACTTC.

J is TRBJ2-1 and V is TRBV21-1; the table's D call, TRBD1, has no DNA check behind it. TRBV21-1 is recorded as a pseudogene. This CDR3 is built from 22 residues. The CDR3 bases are TGTGCCAGCAGCAACCAAGACCCGGGACACCCGAAAGGGTGGAGCTCCTACAATGAGCAGTTCTTC. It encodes CASSNQDPGHPKGWSSYNEQFF.

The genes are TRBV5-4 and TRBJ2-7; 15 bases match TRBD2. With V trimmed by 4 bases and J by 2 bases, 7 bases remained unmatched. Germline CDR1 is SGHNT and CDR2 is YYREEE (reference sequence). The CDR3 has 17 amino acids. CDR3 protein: CASSRGLAGGPPYEQYF. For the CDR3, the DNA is TGTGCCAGCAGCCGCGGACTAGCGGGAGGGCCACCCTACGAGCAGTACTTC.